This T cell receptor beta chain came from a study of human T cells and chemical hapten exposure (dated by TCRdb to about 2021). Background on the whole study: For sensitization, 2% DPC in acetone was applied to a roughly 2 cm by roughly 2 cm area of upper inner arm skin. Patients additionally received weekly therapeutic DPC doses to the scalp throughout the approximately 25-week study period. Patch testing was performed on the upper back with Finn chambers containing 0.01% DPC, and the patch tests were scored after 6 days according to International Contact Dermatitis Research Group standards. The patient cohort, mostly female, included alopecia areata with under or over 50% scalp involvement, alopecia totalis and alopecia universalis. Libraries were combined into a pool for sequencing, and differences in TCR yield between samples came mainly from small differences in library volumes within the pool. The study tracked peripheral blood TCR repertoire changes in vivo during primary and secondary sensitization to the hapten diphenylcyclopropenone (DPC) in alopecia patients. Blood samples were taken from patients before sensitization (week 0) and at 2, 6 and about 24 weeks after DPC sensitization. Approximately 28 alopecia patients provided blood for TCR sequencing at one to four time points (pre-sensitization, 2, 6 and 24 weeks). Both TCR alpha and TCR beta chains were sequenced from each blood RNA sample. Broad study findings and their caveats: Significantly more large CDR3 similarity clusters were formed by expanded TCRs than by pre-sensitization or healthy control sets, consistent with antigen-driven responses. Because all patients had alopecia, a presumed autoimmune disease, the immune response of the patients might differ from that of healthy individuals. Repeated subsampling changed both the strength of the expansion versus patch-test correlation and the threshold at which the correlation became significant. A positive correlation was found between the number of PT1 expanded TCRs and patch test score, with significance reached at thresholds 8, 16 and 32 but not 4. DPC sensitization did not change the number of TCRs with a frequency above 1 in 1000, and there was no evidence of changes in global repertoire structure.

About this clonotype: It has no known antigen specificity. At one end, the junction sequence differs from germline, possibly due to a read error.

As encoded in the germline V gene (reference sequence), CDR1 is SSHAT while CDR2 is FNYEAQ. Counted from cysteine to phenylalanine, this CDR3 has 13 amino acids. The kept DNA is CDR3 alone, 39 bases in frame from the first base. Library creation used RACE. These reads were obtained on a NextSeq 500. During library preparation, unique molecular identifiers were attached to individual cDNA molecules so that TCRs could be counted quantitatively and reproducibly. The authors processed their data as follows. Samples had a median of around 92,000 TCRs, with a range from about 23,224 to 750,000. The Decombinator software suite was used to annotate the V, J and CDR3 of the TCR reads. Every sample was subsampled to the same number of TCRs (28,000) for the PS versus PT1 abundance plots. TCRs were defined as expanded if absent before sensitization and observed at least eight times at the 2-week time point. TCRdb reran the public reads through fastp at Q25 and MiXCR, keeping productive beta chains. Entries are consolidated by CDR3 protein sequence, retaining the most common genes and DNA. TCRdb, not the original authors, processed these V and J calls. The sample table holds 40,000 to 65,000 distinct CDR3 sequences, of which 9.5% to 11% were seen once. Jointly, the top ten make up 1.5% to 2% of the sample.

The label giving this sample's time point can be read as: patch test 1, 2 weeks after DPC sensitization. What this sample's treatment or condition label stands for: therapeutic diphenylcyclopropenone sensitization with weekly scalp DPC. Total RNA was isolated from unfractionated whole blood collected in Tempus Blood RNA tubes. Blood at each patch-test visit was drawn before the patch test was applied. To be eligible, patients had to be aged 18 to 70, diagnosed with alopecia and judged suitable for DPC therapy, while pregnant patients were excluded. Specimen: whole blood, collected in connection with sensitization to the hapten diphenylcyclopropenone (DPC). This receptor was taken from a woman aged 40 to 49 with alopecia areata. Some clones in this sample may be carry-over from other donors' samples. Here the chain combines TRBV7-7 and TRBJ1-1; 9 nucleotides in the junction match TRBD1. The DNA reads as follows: TGTGTCAGCAGCTTAGGACAGGGGACTGAAGCTTTCTTT. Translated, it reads CVSSLGQGTEAFF.